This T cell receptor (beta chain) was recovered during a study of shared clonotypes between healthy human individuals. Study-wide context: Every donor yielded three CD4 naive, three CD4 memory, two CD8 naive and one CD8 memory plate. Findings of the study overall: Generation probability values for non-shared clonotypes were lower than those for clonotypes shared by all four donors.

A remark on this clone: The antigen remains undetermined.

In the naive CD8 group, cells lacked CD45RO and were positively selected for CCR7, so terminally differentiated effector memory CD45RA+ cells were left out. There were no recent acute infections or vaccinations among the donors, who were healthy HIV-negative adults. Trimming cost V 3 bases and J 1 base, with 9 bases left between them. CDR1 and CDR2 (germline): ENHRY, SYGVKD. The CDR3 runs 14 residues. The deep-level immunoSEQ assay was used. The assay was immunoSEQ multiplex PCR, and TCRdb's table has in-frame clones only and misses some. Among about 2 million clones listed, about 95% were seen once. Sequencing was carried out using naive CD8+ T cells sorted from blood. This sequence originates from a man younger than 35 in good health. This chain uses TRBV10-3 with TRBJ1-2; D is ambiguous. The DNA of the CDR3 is TGTGCCATCAGTGACGGTGGCAATAACTATGGCTACACCTTC. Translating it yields CAISDGGNNYGYTF.